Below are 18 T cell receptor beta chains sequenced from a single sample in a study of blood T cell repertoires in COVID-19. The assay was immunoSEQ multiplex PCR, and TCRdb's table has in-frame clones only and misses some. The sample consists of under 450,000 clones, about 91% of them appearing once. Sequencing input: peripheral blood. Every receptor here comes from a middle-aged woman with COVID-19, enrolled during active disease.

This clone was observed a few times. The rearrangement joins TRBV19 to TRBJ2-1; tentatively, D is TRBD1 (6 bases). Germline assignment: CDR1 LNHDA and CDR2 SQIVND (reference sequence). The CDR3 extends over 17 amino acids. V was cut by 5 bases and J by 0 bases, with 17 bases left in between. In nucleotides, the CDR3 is TGTGCCAGTAGTTTGACCCTGGACAGCAGCTCCTACAATGAGCAGTTCTTC. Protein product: CASSLTLDSSSYNEQFF.

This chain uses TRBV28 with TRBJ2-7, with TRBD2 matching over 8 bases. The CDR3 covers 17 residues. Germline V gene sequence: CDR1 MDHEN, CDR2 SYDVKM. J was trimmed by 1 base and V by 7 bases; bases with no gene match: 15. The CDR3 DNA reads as TGTGCCAGCATAGGGTTATTGGGACTAGTGGATTCCTACGAGCAGTACTTC. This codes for CASIGLLGLVDSYEQYF.

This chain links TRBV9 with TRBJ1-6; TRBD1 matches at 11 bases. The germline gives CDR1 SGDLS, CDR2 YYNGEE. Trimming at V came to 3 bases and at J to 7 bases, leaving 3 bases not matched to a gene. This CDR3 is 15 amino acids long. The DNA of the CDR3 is TGTGCCAGCAGCGCCGGGACAGGGGGAAATTCACCCCTCCACTTT. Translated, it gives CASSAGTGGNSPLHF.

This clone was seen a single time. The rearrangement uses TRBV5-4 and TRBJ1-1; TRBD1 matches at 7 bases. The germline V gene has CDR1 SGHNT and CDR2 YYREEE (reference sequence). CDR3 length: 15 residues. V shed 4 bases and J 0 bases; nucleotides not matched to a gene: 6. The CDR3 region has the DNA TGTGCCAGCAGCCTTTCACAGGGGATGAACACTGAAGCTTTCTTT. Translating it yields CASSLSQGMNTEAFF.

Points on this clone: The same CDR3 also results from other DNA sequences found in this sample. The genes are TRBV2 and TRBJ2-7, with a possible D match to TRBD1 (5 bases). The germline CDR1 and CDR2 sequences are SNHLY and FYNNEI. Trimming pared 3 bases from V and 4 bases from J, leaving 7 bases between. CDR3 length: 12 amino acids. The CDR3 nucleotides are TGTGCCAGCAGTGAGCAGGGTTACGAGCAGTACTTC. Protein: CASSEQGYEQYF.

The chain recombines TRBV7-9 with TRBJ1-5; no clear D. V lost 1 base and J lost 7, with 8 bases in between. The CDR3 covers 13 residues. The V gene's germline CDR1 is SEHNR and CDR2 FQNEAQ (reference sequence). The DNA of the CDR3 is TGTGCCAGCAGCTTAGAGTATCGGCAGCCCCAGCATTTT. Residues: CASSLEYRQPQHF. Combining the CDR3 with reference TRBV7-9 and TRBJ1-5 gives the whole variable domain DTGVSQNPRHKITKRGQNVTFRCDPISEHNRLYWYRQTLGQGPEFLTYFQNEAQLEKSRLLSDRFSAERPKGSFSTLEIQRTEQGDSAMYLCASSLEYRQPQHFGDGTRLSIL.

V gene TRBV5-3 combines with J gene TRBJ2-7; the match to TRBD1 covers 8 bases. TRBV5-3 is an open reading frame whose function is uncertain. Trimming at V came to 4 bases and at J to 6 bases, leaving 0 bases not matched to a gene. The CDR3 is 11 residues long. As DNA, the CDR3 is TGTGCCAGAAGCGGACAGGGCGAGCAGTACTTC. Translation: CARSGQGEQYF.

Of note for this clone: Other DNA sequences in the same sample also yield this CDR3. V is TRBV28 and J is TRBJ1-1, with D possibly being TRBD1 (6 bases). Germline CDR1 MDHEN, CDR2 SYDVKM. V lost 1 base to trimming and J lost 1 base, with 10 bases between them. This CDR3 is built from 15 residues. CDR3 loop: CASSLSQGWNTEAFF. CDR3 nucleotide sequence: TGTGCCAGCAGTTTATCTCAGGGGTGGAACACTGAAGCTTTCTTT.

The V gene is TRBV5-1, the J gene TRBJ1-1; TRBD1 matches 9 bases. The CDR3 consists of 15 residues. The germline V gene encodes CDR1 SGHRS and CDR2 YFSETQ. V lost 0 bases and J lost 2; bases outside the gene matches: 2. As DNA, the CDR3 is TGCGCCAGCAGCTTGGCCACAGGGGGCAACACTGAAGCTTTCTTT. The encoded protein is CASSLATGGNTEAFF.

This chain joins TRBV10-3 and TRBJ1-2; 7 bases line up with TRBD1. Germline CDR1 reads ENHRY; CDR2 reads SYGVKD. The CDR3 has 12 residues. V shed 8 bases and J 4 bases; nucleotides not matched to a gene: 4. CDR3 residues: CAIEGGGYGYTF. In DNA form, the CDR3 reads TGTGCCATCGAAGGGGGCGGCTATGGCTACACCTTC.

The CDR3 here is CARSWGRGEAQPQHF. In DNA form, the CDR3 reads TGTGCCAGAAGTTGGGGAAGGGGTGAGGCTCAGCCCCAGCATTTT. V usage is TRBV5-3 and J usage is TRBJ1-5, with TRBD1 as a possible D gene (5 bases). TRBV5-3 is reported as an ORF; its role is uncertain. Trimming shortened V by 5 bases and J by 6 bases, and 18 bases separated the two germline ends. This CDR3 contains 15 residues.

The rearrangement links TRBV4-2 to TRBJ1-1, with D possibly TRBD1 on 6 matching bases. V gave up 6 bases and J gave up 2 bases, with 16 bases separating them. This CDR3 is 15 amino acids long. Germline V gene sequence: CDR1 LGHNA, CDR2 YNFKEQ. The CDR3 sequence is CASRPPGHLNTEAFF. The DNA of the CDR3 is TGTGCCAGCAGACCTCCGGGACACCTAAACACTGAAGCTTTCTTT.

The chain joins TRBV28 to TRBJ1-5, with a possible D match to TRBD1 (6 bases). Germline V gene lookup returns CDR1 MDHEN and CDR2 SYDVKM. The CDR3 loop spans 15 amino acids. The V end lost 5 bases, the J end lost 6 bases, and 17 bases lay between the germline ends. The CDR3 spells CASSLQGSWGQPQHF. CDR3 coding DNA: TGTGCCAGCAGTCTACAGGGTTCTTGGGGTCAGCCCCAGCATTTT. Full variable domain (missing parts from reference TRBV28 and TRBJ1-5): DVKVTQSSRYLVKRTGEKVFLECVQDMDHENMFWYRQDPGLGLRLIYFSYDVKMKEKGDIPEGYSVSREKKERFSLILESASTNQTSMYLCASSLQGSWGQPQHFGDGTRLSIL.

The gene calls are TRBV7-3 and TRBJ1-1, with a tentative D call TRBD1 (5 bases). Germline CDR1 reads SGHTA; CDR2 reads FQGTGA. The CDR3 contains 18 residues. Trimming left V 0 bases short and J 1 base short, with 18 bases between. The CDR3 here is CASSLTPWGVGKNTEAFF. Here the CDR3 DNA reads TGTGCCAGCAGCTTAACGCCCTGGGGGGTAGGGAAGAACACTGAAGCTTTCTTT.

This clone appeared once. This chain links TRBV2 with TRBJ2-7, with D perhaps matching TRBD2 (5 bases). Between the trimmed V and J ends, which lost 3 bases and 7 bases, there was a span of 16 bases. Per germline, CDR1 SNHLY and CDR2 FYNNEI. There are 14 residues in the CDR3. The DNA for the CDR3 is TGTGCCAGCAGTGAGAGAGCGGATAGAAGAGAGCAGTACTTC. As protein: CASSERADRREQYF.

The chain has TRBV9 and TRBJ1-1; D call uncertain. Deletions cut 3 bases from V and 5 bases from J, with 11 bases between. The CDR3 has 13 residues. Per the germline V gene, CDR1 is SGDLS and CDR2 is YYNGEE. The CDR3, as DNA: TGTGCCAGCAGCGGCCAGGTGGCGACTGAAGCTTTCTTT. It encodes CASSGQVATEAFF. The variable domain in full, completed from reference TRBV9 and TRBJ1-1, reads DSGVTQTPKHLITATGQRVTLRCSPRSGDLSVYWYQQSLDQGLQFLIQYYNGEERAKGNILERFSAQQFPDLHSELNLSSLELGDSALYFCASSGQVATEAFFGQGTRLTVV.

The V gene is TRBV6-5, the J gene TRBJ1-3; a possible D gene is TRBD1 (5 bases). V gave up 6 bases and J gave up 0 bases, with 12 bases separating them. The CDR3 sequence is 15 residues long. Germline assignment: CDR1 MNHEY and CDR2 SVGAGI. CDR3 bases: TGTGCCAGCAGGGGGCTTAGCGGCTCTGGAAACACCATATATTTT. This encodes CASRGLSGSGNTIYF.

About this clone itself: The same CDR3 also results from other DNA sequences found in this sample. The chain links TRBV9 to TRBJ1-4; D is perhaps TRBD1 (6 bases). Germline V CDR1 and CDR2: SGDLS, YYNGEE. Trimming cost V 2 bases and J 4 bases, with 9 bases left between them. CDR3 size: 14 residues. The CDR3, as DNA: TGTGCCAGCAGCGTCTCACAGGGTAATGAAAAACTGTTTTTT. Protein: CASSVSQGNEKLFF.